The next 28 T cell receptor beta chains were all read from a single sample in a study of blood T cells in healthy people across ages. Primers used in a second PCR of about 7 to 12 cycles were a sample-barcoded 5' primer and a J-beta primer mix. TCRdb ran MiXCR on the 5' RACE reads and lists one entry per CDR3 protein. In the table there are hundreds of thousands of distinct CDR3 sequences, approximately 40% of which are singletons. Sequenced input: blood. These receptors all stem from an elderly man in good health.

The V gene is TRBV6-2 or TRBV6-3, the J gene TRBJ2-3; the match to TRBD1 covers 7 bases. The CDR3 spans 15 residues. Germline V gene sequence: CDR1 MNHEY, CDR2 SVGEGT. Trimming removed 5 bases from V and 7 bases from J; junction bases left unmatched: 12. CDR3 loop: CASSRSRTGRNTQYF. The CDR3 DNA sequence: TGTGCCAGCAGTAGGAGTCGGACAGGACGTAATACGCAGTATTTT.

The rearrangement joins TRBV5-1 to TRBJ2-3; TRBD2 matches at 16 bases. This CDR3 is 20 amino acids long. Germline CDR1 reads SGHRS; CDR2 reads YFSETQ. V trimming: 1 base; J trimming: 0 bases; junction bases outside the gene matches: 8. The CDR3 loop reads CASSLKAGTSGRVSTDTQYF. CDR3 coding DNA: TGCGCCAGCAGCTTGAAGGCCGGGACTAGCGGGAGGGTTAGCACAGATACGCAGTATTTT.

The genes are TRBV6-1 and TRBJ1-1; 10 bases line up with TRBD1. Trimming cost V 4 bases and J 9 bases; bases outside gene matches: 8. The CDR3 is 14 amino acids. The germline V gene encodes CDR1 MNHNS and CDR2 SASEGT. The CDR3 DNA reads as TGTGCCAGCAGTGTGGCGGACAGGGGGACAAAAGCTTTCTTT. It encodes CASSVADRGTKAFF.

This clonotype showed up just a few times. This chain links TRBV11-2 with TRBJ1-1, with D uncertain. There are 18 residues in the CDR3. The germline V and J ends were trimmed by 4 bases and 2 bases, with 23 bases remaining between them. The V gene's germline CDR1 is SGHAT and CDR2 FQNNGV. CDR3 residues: CASSSVGFQHRPNTEAFF. The CDR3 DNA reads as TGTGCCAGCAGCTCAGTCGGGTTCCAACATCGTCCAAACACTGAAGCTTTCTTT.

The chain is built from TRBV12-3 or TRBV12-4 and TRBJ2-5, with 10 bases that match TRBD2. With V trimmed by 6 bases and J by 11 bases, 15 bases remained unmatched. The CDR3 has 15 residues. The CDR3, as DNA: TGTGCCAGCAGCCCTAGCGGGAGCCGGGGGGATGAGCAGTACTTC. Amino acids: CASSPSGSRGDEQYF.

V gene TRBV20-1 combines with J gene TRBJ2-7; 7 bases are a match to TRBD2. Per germline, CDR1 DFQATT and CDR2 SNEGSKA (reference sequence). V shed 5 bases, J shed 7 bases, and the junction held 17 bases outside the gene matches. The CDR3 is 15 amino acids. The chain's CDR3 is CSAWGAGVSYNEQYF. The CDR3 coding sequence is TGCAGTGCTTGGGGTGCGGGGGTGTCCTACAATGAGCAGTACTTC.

V is TRBV6-2 or TRBV6-3 and J is TRBJ2-3; D is uncertain. The CDR3 has 13 residues. CDR1 is MNHEY and CDR2 is SVGEGT in the germline V gene. Trimming pared 2 bases from V and 4 bases from J, leaving 7 bases between. The CDR3 DNA follows: TGTGCCAGCAGTTACACACAGCCAGATACGCAGTATTTT. As protein: CASSYTQPDTQYF.

A remark on this clonotype: A much larger clone differs by one base, so this may be a read error. CDR3 protein: CSSSWTRETQYF. The CDR3 coding sequence is TGTTCCAGCAGTTGGACGAGAGAGACCCAGTACTTC. This chain uses TRBV6-2 or TRBV6-3 with TRBJ2-5; D is unclear. Per germline, CDR1 MNHEY and CDR2 SVGEGT. This CDR3 comprises 12 residues.

There are a few counts of this clonotype. The J gene is TRBJ2-6, the V gene TRBV5-1, with D hard to call. The CDR3 contains 18 residues. Germline V lookup: CDR1 SGHRS, CDR2 YFSETQ. V was clipped by 0 bases and J by 0 bases, with 13 bases between them. This CDR3 is CASSLGRVRNSGANVLTF. CDR3 nucleotides: TGCGCCAGCAGCTTGGGCCGGGTAAGGAACTCTGGGGCCAACGTCCTGACTTTC.

The chain has TRBV7-2 and TRBJ1-4; D is unclear. The CDR3 runs to 17 residues. The V gene lost 1 base and the J gene lost 0 bases, with 12 bases spanning the gap. Germline lookup yields CDR1 SGHTA and CDR2 FQGNSA. Here the CDR3 DNA reads TGTGCCAGCAGCTTAGGCGGTATCGGCACAACTAATGAAAAACTGTTTTTT. The encoded protein is CASSLGGIGTTNEKLFF.

This clonotype has a count of ten or more. CDR3 sequence reads: CASSQGQKNSPLHF. The CDR3 DNA reads TGTGCCAGCAGCCAGGGACAGAAAAATTCACCCCTCCACTTT. V usage is TRBV3-1 and J usage is TRBJ1-6; 7 positions match TRBD1. The trim removed 3 bases at V and 7 bases at J, leaving 3 bases unmatched. The CDR3 consists of 14 residues. Germline loops: CDR1 LGHDT, CDR2 YNNKEL (reference sequence).

This sequence joins TRBV6-6 and TRBJ2-5; D unclear. Trimming shortened V by 4 bases and J by 4 bases, and 10 bases separated the two germline ends. CDR1 is MNHNY, CDR2 SVGAGI, per germline (reference sequence). This CDR3 contains 13 residues. The CDR3 here is CASSSTSPETQYF. Written as DNA, the CDR3 is TGTGCCAGCAGTTCCACGTCCCCAGAGACCCAGTACTTC.

The V gene is TRBV5-1, the J gene TRBJ2-2; 8 nucleotides align to TRBD2. There are 16 residues in the CDR3. V lost 4 bases and J lost 7; bases outside the gene matches: 12. Germline CDR1 is SGHRS and CDR2 is YFSETQ. The CDR3 spells CASSPLGGAQVGELFF. CDR3 sequence (DNA): TGCGCCAGCAGCCCCCTCGGGGGGGCGCAGGTCGGGGAGCTGTTTTTT.

The chain uses TRBV6-1 and TRBJ2-3; D remains unclear. CDR1 MNHNS and CDR2 SASEGT come from the germline V gene. The CDR3 has 15 amino acids. V gave up 2 bases and J gave up 3 bases, with 12 bases separating them. The CDR3 reads CASSEIRVSTDTQYF. The CDR3 DNA is TGTGCCAGCAGTGAAATTCGGGTTTCAACAGATACGCAGTATTTT.

V usage is TRBV4-3 and J usage is TRBJ2-7, with 10 bases that match TRBD1. V was pared by 3 bases and J by 6 bases, with 5 bases of the junction left unmatched. The CDR3 sequence is 14 residues long. Germline V lookup: CDR1 LGHNA, CDR2 YSLEER. The CDR3 DNA sequence: TGCGCCAGCAGCCAGGGACAGGGGTTGGCCGAGCAGTACTTC. As protein: CASSQGQGLAEQYF.

In the case of this clonotype: A much larger clone differs from this one at a single base, so this may be a read error. The chain carries TRBV15 and TRBJ2-5; 10 bases line up with TRBD2. CDR3 size: 16 residues. V shed 2 bases, J shed 2 bases, and the junction held 5 bases outside the gene matches. Germline V CDR1 and CDR2: LNHNV, YYDKDF (reference sequence). The CDR3 here is CATSRLAGVGQETQYF. CDR3 sequence (DNA): TGTGCCACCAGCAGACTAGCGGGAGTTGGGCAAGAGACCCAGTACTTC.

A note on this clonotype: One end of the junction is discordant with germline, which a read error may explain. The chain has TRBV29-1 and TRBJ2-5, with TRBD1 as a possible D gene (6 bases). Germline V gene lookup returns CDR1 SQVTM and CDR2 ANQGSEA. The CDR3 covers 11 residues. The CDR3 is CSVKDYREQYF. CDR3 in DNA: TGCAGCGTTAAAGACTACAGGGAGCAGTACTTC.

This chain connects TRBV2 to TRBJ1-1; D possibly corresponds to TRBD1 (5 bases). Germline V lookup: CDR1 SNHLY, CDR2 FYNNEI. Trimming removed 2 bases at V and 3 bases at J, with 10 bases between. CDR3 size: 14 residues. CDR3 coding DNA: TGTGCCAGCAGTGAACGGAGGGGCCACACTGAAGCTTTCTTT. Residues: CASSERRGHTEAFF. Combining the CDR3 with reference TRBV2 and TRBJ1-1 gives the whole variable domain EPEVTQTPSHQVTQMGQEVILRCVPISNHLYFYWYRQILGQKVEFLVSFYNNEISEKSEIFDDQFSVERPDGSNFTLKIRSTKLEDSAMYFCASSERRGHTEAFFGQGTRLTVV.

Points on this clonotype: A read error is possible here, since a much larger clone lies one base away. V and J are TRBV12-5 and TRBJ2-3; 8 positions match TRBD1. The CDR3 runs 14 residues. Germline-derived CDR1 and CDR2 are LGHNT and FRNRAP. Trimming at V came to 7 bases and at J to 5 bases, leaving 8 bases not matched to a gene. DNA of the CDR3: TGTGCTAGTGAGGAAGGACAGGGAATAGATACGCAGTATTTT. Translated, it gives CASEEGQGIDTQYF.

This clonotype was recorded once. The V gene is TRBV10-1, the J gene TRBJ2-3, with TRBD2 matching 14 bases. Looked up from germline, CDR1 is WNHNN and CDR2 is SYGVQD (reference sequence). Germline trimming cut 5 bases from V and 5 bases from J; bases unmatched to any gene: 6. This CDR3 has 16 residues. CDR3 bases: TGCGCCAGCAGTCCCGGGACTAGCGGGAGATTAGATACGCAGTATTTT. As protein: CASSPGTSGRLDTQYF.

The CDR3 is CASSVDDSNQPQHF. Here the CDR3 DNA reads TGTGCCAGCAGCGTAGACGATAGCAATCAGCCCCAGCATTTT. The chain couples TRBV9 to TRBJ1-5; D unresolved. Trimming removed 0 bases from V and 0 bases from J, with 4 bases in between. The germline V gene has CDR1 SGDLS and CDR2 YYNGEE. The CDR3 totals 14 residues.

This clonotype has a handful of counts. V gene TRBV7-2 combines with J gene TRBJ2-3, with D possibly TRBD1 on 6 matching bases. This CDR3 spans 16 amino acids. V lost 0 bases and J 2 bases, leaving 12 bases between the germline ends. Germline V CDR1 and CDR2: SGHTA, FQGNSA. This chain's CDR3 is CASSLALQGATDTQYF. DNA for the CDR3: TGTGCCAGCAGCTTAGCGCTACAGGGCGCCACAGATACGCAGTATTTT.

The V call is TRBV6-5, the J call TRBJ1-5; D gene unclear. The germline V gene encodes CDR1 MNHEY and CDR2 SVGAGI. CDR3 size: 15 residues. V lost 0 bases and J 1 base, leaving 7 bases between the germline ends. CDR3 loop: CASSYSGKSNQPQHF. In nucleotides, the CDR3 is TGTGCCAGCAGTTACTCTGGCAAGAGCAATCAGCCCCAGCATTTT.

This chain connects TRBV6-2 or TRBV6-3 to TRBJ2-4; 8 positions match TRBD1. The assigned J gene may be wrong: the sequence end matches TRBJ2-7 better. The CDR3 sequence is 15 residues long. In germline, CDR1 is MNHEY, CDR2 SVGEGT. In DNA form, the CDR3 reads TGTGCCAGCAGTTCCCTCCAGGGGGCAAGGTACGAGCAGTACTTC. This codes for CASSSLQGARYEQYF.

This chain joins TRBV6-1 and TRBJ1-5; 7 positions match TRBD1. Germline-derived CDR1 and CDR2 are MNHNS and SASEGT. This CDR3 spans 14 amino acids. Germline trimming cut 7 bases from V and 6 bases from J; bases unmatched to any gene: 9. CDR3 residues: CASNLLQGSQPQHF. The CDR3 DNA reads as TGTGCCAGCAATCTCCTACAGGGGAGTCAGCCCCAGCATTTT.

This clonotype was picked up a small number of times. The chain joins TRBV14 to TRBJ2-1; D tentatively reads TRBD1 or TRBD2 (5 bases each). The CDR3 has 16 amino acids. Germline V CDR1 and CDR2: SGHDN, FVKESK. The V and J ends lost 0 bases and 9 bases respectively, with 18 bases between them. The DNA for the CDR3 is TGTGCCAGCAGCCAAGATGTGGGACGCCTACAAACTGAGCAGTTCTTC. It codes for CASSQDVGRLQTEQFF.

The chain is built from TRBV7-2 and TRBJ2-3; weak D call: TRBD2 (5 bases). Trimming took 5 bases from V and 3 from J, leaving 12 bases between them. This CDR3 contains 14 residues. The V gene's germline CDR1 is SGHTA and CDR2 FQGNSA. CDR3 sequence reads: CASSPPTRTDTQYF. The CDR3, as DNA: TGTGCCAGCAGCCCCCCCACTAGGACAGATACGCAGTATTTT.

The chain links TRBV11-2 to TRBJ1-6, with D tentatively TRBD1 (6 bases). The V gene lost 5 bases and the J gene lost 1 base, with 12 bases spanning the gap. Per germline, CDR1 SGHAT and CDR2 FQNNGV. This CDR3 is built from 16 residues. CDR3 coding DNA: TGTGCCAGCAGCGCCAGCAGGGGATCCTATAATTCACCCCTCCACTTT. Protein product: CASSASRGSYNSPLHF.